A selection of T cell receptor beta chains follows, all from one sample in a study of T-cell reconstitution after alpha-beta-depleted transplantation in children. Via MiXCR, TCRdb re-called the PCR reads, giving one row per CDR3 protein. Here the sample spans approximately 220,000 distinct CDR3 sequences, roughly a sixth being singletons. The material was PBMCs, mostly from graft donor cells, obtained 360 days after TCRalphabeta/CD19-depleted stem cell transplant. All receptors derive from a male patient under 10 years old who had a stem cell transplant for acute lymphoblastic leukemia, so the T cells may come from the graft donor. The CDR3 runs from the conserved cysteine through the conserved F or W. The D gene is left open where the match is weak. Not all rows give a size; the values are once, few, many and, for expanded clones, a class.

j_gene | abundance | v_gene | d_gene | CDR3aa | CDR3nt
TRBJ1-1 | - | TRBV27 | - | CASGPWGHTEAFF | TGTGCCAGCGGACCATGGGGGCACACTGAAGCTTTCTTT
TRBJ1-5 | - | TRBV11-2 | TRBD1 | CATTGGQGGQPQHF | TGTGCCACAACGGGGGGACAGGGGGGCCAGCCCCAGCATTTT
TRBJ1-1 | once | TRBV20-1 | - | CSASRHWAGNGMGTEAFF | TGCAGTGCTAGCCGCCACTGGGCAGGGAACGGTATGGGGACTGAAGCTTTCTTT
TRBJ2-4 | few | TRBV27 | - | CASSIGAWTQHAKNIQYF | TGTGCCAGCAGCATAGGGGCTTGGACACAACATGCCAAAAACATTCAGTACTTC
TRBJ1-2 | - | TRBV15 | - | CATSRASDSFYGYTF | TGTGCCACCAGCAGAGCTTCGGACAGCTTCTATGGCTACACCTTC
TRBJ2-1 | - | TRBV7-2 | - | CASSLMGARSSYNEQFF | TGTGCCAGCAGCTTAATGGGGGCTCGAAGCTCCTACAATGAGCAGTTCTTC
TRBJ2-7 | - | TRBV5-1 | - | CASSLQPHSGRISYEQYF | TGCGCCAGCAGCCTACAACCCCACTCGGGACGGATCTCCTACGAGCAGTACTTC
TRBJ2-3 | - | TRBV28 | - | CASSFRRGPDTQYF | TGTGCCAGCAGTTTCCGCAGGGGCCCAGATACGCAGTATTTT
TRBJ2-7 | few | TRBV6-2/TRBV6-3 | - | CASSYFGPGAHEQYF | -
TRBJ2-7 | many | TRBV7-2 | - | CASSFSRDPYEQYF | TGTGCCAGCAGCTTTAGTAGGGACCCCTACGAGCAGTACTTC
TRBJ2-2 | - | TRBV5-1 | - | CASTGYTGELFF | TGCGCCAGCACGGGGTACACCGGGGAGCTGTTTTTT
TRBJ2-3 | few | TRBV18 | - | CASSLTGWSSTDTQYF | TGTGCCAGCTCACTCACGGGGTGGTCTAGCACAGATACGCAGTATTTT
TRBJ2-1 | - | TRBV4-3 | - | CASSQDSGTPNNEQFF | TGCGCCAGCAGCCAAGATTCCGGGACTCCCAACAATGAGCAGTTCTTC
TRBJ1-2 | - | TRBV25-1 | - | CASSDESRTNYGYTF | TGTGCCAGCAGTGACGAGTCAAGGACAAACTATGGCTACACCTTC
TRBJ2-7 | many | TRBV12-3/TRBV12-4 | - | CASSSEMEVYEQYF | TGTGCCAGCAGTTCAGAGATGGAAGTCTACGAGCAGTACTTC
TRBJ2-7 | - | TRBV20-1 | TRBD2 | CSPRSSGTSGGSYEQYF | TGCAGTCCTAGAAGTTCTGGGACTAGCGGGGGTTCCTACGAGCAGTACTTC
TRBJ2-5 | - | TRBV5-1 | TRBD2 | CASSLAGGQTQYF | TGCGCCAGCAGCCTCGCGGGGGGACAGACCCAGTACTTC
TRBJ1-5 | few | TRBV9 | TRBD1 | CASSVDPGQGSGGSNQPQHF | TGTGCCAGCAGCGTAGACCCGGGACAGGGAAGCGGAGGTAGCAATCAGCCCCAGCATTTT
TRBJ2-1 | few | TRBV29-1 | TRBD2 | CSVEPSAGLVYNEQFF | TGCAGCGTTGAACCCTCAGCGGGACTAGTATACAATGAGCAGTTCTTC
TRBJ2-7 | - | TRBV6-2/TRBV6-3 | TRBD1 | CASSPAGDSSYEQYF | TGTGCCAGCAGTCCAGCAGGGGACAGCTCCTACGAGCAGTACTTC
TRBJ2-5 | many | TRBV29-1 | - | CSVGKETQYF | TGCAGCGTGGGGAAAGAGACCCAGTACTTC
TRBJ1-1 | - | TRBV19 | - | CASSIAGGASTEAFF | TGTGCCAGTAGTATAGCGGGGGGCGCGTCCACTGAAGCTTTCTTT
TRBJ2-3 | - | TRBV12-3/TRBV12-4 | - | CASSLGPTQYF | TGTGCCAGCAGTTTAGGTCCTACGCAGTATTTT
TRBJ1-3 | - | TRBV27 | - | CASSSGASGNTIYF | TGTGCCAGCAGTTCCGGGGCCTCTGGAAACACCATATATTTT
TRBJ2-5 | few | TRBV6-5 | TRBD2 | CASSYSIGTSGQETQYF | TGTGCCAGCAGTTACTCGATTGGGACTAGCGGCCAAGAGACCCAGTACTTC
TRBJ2-7 | - | TRBV29-1 | TRBD1 | CSAERTGGSYEQYF | TGCAGCGCCGAAAGGACAGGGGGCTCCTACGAGCAGTACTTC
TRBJ1-5 | - | TRBV15 | - | CATSRGINSDQPQHF | TGTGCCACCAGCAGGGGGATCAACAGTGATCAGCCCCAGCATTTT
TRBJ1-4 | - | TRBV20-1 | - | CSARNRGLSEKLFF | TGCAGTGCTCGGAACCGGGGCCTCTCTGAAAAACTGTTTTTT
TRBJ1-2 | few | TRBV20-1 | - | CSVGASYGYTF | TGCAGTGTTGGCGCTTCGTATGGCTACACCTTC
TRBJ2-2 | many | TRBV7-2 | - | CASSPTRLNTGELFF | TGTGCCAGCAGCCCGACAAGGCTGAACACCGGGGAGCTGTTTTTT
TRBJ1-2 | few | TRBV12-3/TRBV12-4 | - | CASSNSSHYTF | TGTGCCAGCAGCAACAGTTCGCACTACACCTTC
TRBJ2-4 | - | TRBV15 | - | CATSRDGNIQYF | TGTGCCACCAGCAGAGACGGAAACATTCAGTACTTC
TRBJ2-3 | many | TRBV20-1 | - | CSARRGQRTSTDTQYF | TGCAGTGCTAGGAGGGGACAACGAACTAGCACAGATACGCAGTATTTT
TRBJ2-1 | - | TRBV15 | - | CATSTPFRASKGSNNEQFF | TGTGCCACCAGCACCCCATTTCGGGCCTCAAAGGGGTCTAACAATGAGCAGTTCTTC
TRBJ1-4 | few | TRBV7-2 | - | CASSLFQVQNVAKLFF | TGTGCCAGCAGCTTATTCCAAGTACAAAATGTAGCAAAACTGTTTTTT
TRBJ2-5 | - | TRBV12-3/TRBV12-4 | - | CASSNLTRAGTQYF | TGTGCCAGCAGTAACCTAACGAGGGCAGGGACCCAGTACTTC
TRBJ1-2 | few | TRBV20-1 | TRBD1 | CSAMGQRENGYTF | TGCAGTGCGATGGGACAGAGGGAGAATGGCTACACCTTC
TRBJ1-2 | many | TRBV20-1 | TRBD1 | CSADAYLGTANYGYTF | TGCAGTGCTGACGCCTACCTCGGGACAGCTAACTATGGCTACACCTTC
TRBJ2-5 | few | TRBV7-2 | TRBD2 | CASTHSGTGETQYF | TGTGCCAGCACCCATAGCGGGACTGGGGAGACCCAGTACTTC
TRBJ2-5 | few | TRBV6-6 | - | CASSYPQETQYF | TGTGCCAGCAGTTACCCCCAAGAGACCCAGTACTTC
TRBJ2-1 | few | TRBV28 | - | CASFLHPASDHRAGRFDEQFF | TGTGCCAGCTTCTTGCACCCGGCTTCGGATCATAGGGCGGGAAGGTTCGATGAGCAGTTCTTC
TRBJ2-5 | few | TRBV5-1 | - | CASSYVTRGAQETQYF | TGCGCCAGCAGCTATGTGACTAGAGGGGCCCAAGAGACCCAGTACTTC
TRBJ2-2 | few | TRBV12-3/TRBV12-4 | TRBD1 | CASSLQGAPTGELFF | TGTGCCAGCAGTTTACAGGGGGCGCCCACCGGGGAGCTGTTTTTT
TRBJ2-5 | - | TRBV7-9 | - | CASSLMPIGRKETQYF | TGTGCCAGCAGCTTAATGCCGATAGGCAGGAAAGAGACCCAGTACTTC
TRBJ2-1 | many | TRBV10-1 | - | CASSELVYEQFF | TGCGCCAGCAGTGAGTTGGTATATGAGCAGTTCTTC
TRBJ1-6 | few | TRBV7-9 | - | CASSKQTVIGSPLHF | TGTGCCAGCAGCAAGCAGACAGTTATCGGATCACCCCTCCACTTT
TRBJ2-1 | - | TRBV10-3 | - | CAISGQGYNEQFF | TGTGCCATCAGTGGCCAGGGCTACAATGAGCAGTTCTTC
TRBJ2-7 | few | TRBV10-3 | TRBD2 | CAISDRTSGGVTYEQYF | TGTGCCATCAGTGACCGGACTAGCGGGGGGGTCACCTACGAGCAGTACTTC
TRBJ2-2 | few | TRBV12-3/TRBV12-4 | TRBD1 | CASSIEGARTGELFF | TGTGCCAGCAGTATCGAGGGGGCGCGCACCGGGGAGCTGTTTTTT
TRBJ2-7 | few | TRBV7-9 | TRBD1 | CASSFRDRGPDEQYF | TGTGCCAGCAGCTTCCGGGACAGGGGGCCGGACGAGCAGTACTTC
TRBJ2-1 | few | TRBV20-1 | - | CSARRHFSSYNEQFF | TGCAGTGCTAGACGACATTTTAGCTCCTACAATGAGCAGTTCTTC
TRBJ2-5 | few | TRBV9 | TRBD2 | CASSGYDGTSGRETQYF | TGTGCCAGCAGTGGATATGACGGGACTAGCGGGAGGGAGACCCAGTACTTC
TRBJ1-3 | - | TRBV24-1 | - | CATSGAGIPVYF | TGTGCCACCAGTGGGGCAGGCATCCCAGTATATTTT
TRBJ2-1 | few | TRBV5-1 | - | CASSPTRPQNDEQFF | TGCGCCAGCAGCCCGACTAGGCCCCAAAACGACGAGCAGTTCTTC
TRBJ2-1 | many | TRBV6-2/TRBV6-3 | TRBD2 | CASSKGGRVYNEQFF | TGTGCCAGCAGTAAGGGCGGGAGAGTCTACAATGAGCAGTTCTTC
TRBJ2-7 | few | TRBV15 | - | CATGMPGAEPYEQYF | TGTGCCACCGGAATGCCGGGGGCGGAACCCTACGAGCAGTACTTC
TRBJ2-7 | - | TRBV7-2 | - | CASSPRGTSYEQYF | TGTGCCAGCAGCCCCCGCGGGACAAGCTACGAGCAGTACTTC
TRBJ2-3 | few | TRBV15 | TRBD1 | CATSRGKGGISDTQYF | TGTGCCACCAGCAGAGGCAAAGGGGGCATCTCAGATACGCAGTATTTT